The T cell receptor (beta chain) under discussion was sequenced for a study of blood T cell repertoires in COVID-19. Whole-study context: Acute and convalescent COVID-19 specimens originated in the United States, Italy and Spain. T cells, B-cell-depleted T cells, or PBMCs supplied cDNA or gDNA.

Assay used: immunoSEQ multiplex PCR; TCRdb lists only in-frame clones, some missing. The table records over 150,000 clones, approximately 86% of them present only once. Seattle participants joined during active infection and were tracked over time. This CDR3 is 13 amino acids long. CDR1 and CDR2 (germline): LNHDA, SQIVND (reference sequence). V gave up 7 bases and J gave up 5 bases; unmatched junction bases: 5. J is TRBJ1-2 and V is TRBV19; 9 bases fit TRBD1. This clonotype was obtained from a woman older than 75 with COVID-19, enrolled during active disease. The source material was peripheral blood. The CDR3 region is CASNPDRGYGYTF. For the CDR3, the DNA is TGTGCCAGTAACCCGGACAGGGGTTATGGCTACACCTTC.